Listed below are T cell receptor beta chains from one sample, sequenced in a study of T cell repertoires in cytomegalovirus infection. For these TCRs, the target antigens are not known. From the reads, TCRdb called clonotypes with MiXCR, one entry per CDR3 protein. The sample lists some 920,000 distinct CDR3 sequences; around 30% were seen once. This sample comprised cultured CD8+ T cells from PBMCs, obtained from culture after CMV antigen stimulation. The receptors shown here come from a human donor in good health (CMV status not recorded). Some clones in this sample may be carry-over from other donors' samples. Each CDR3 is given with its conserved first and last residue. D genes are given only for firm matches. Not all rows give a size; the values are once, few, many and, for expanded clones, a class.

CDR3 DNA	CDR3 protein	J gene	D gene	clone size	V gene
TGTGCCAGCACCTTTACATGGACTCGACAAGAGACCCAGTACTTC	CASTFTWTRQETQYF	TRBJ2-5	.	few	TRBV6-6
TGTGCCAGCAGCTTAGCCCCGGGACTAGCGGGGGCCACAGATACGCAGTATTTT	CASSLAPGLAGATDTQYF	TRBJ2-3	TRBD2	few	TRBV11-3
TGTGCCAGCACCTCGAAGGTTCAGCCGTTTTCTTCACCCCTCCACTTT	CASTSKVQPFSSPLHF	TRBJ1-6	.	many	TRBV7-2
TGTGCCAGCAGCGGCCCCAGGGGGCGAAAAGGGGGCTACACCTTC	CASSGPRGRKGGYTF	TRBJ1-2	TRBD1	.	TRBV7-9
TGTGCCAGCAGCTCTCTAACCTACAATGAGCAGTTCTTC	CASSSLTYNEQFF	TRBJ2-1	.	many	TRBV7-8
TGTGCCAGCAGTTTTGGGGGAATGAGCACTGAAGCTTTCTTT	CASSFGGMSTEAFF	TRBJ1-1	.	.	TRBV27
TGTGCCAGCAGTACAGGGGGTGCGGACTACGAGTACAATGAGCAGTTCTTC	CASSTGGADYEYNEQFF	TRBJ2-1	TRBD1	.	TRBV28
TGCGCCAGCAGCCCAGACAGGACCACCGGGGAGCTGTTTTTT	CASSPDRTTGELFF	TRBJ2-2	.	few	TRBV4-3
TGTGCCAGCAGCCTCCGGGACGGCGTCTATGGCTACACCTTC	CASSLRDGVYGYTF	TRBJ1-2	.	.	TRBV7-4
TGTGCCAGCACTATACTAGCGGGGGGAAATGAGCAGTTCTTC	CASTILAGGNEQFF	TRBJ2-1	TRBD2	many	TRBV7-2
TGTGTCAGCGGCAGTGGAAACACCTTATATTTT	CVSGSGNTLYF	TRBJ1-3	.	.	TRBV7-6
TGTGCCAGCGGATTGCGGGGCAACACCATATATTTT	CASGLRGNTIYF	TRBJ1-3	.	.	TRBV6-1
TGTGCCAGCAGTTTCATCCCCAGGGGAGGGAATAACAATGAGCAGTTCTTC	CASSFIPRGGNNNEQFF	TRBJ2-1	.	many	TRBV2
TGTGCCAGTAGTATCGCCGGACAGGGAATATTGAAAGCTTTCTTT	CASSIAGQGILKAFF	TRBJ1-1	TRBD1	.	TRBV19
TGTGCCAGCAGCTCCGGACGGAGATCTAACTATGGCTACACCTTC	CASSSGRRSNYGYTF	TRBJ1-2	.	many	TRBV7-2
TGTGCCAGCAGTATCAAACAGGGTTTTACCCTGGGAAGTAATTCACCCCTCCACTTT	CASSIKQGFTLGSNSPLHF	TRBJ1-6	.	.	TRBV2
TGTGCCATCAGTGATTCCTCTTCTAGAAAAAATGAGCAGTTCTTC	CAISDSSSRKNEQFF	TRBJ2-1	.	few	TRBV10-3
TGTGCCAGCAGCCCGGCGGGGCGTGCAGATACGCAGTATTTT	CASSPAGRADTQYF	TRBJ2-3	.	few	TRBV7-9
TGTGCCAGCTCCCCTTTAGACAGTGACTACAATGAGCAGTTCTTC	CASSPLDSDYNEQFF	TRBJ2-1	.	.	TRBV18
TGCGCCAGCAGCGCCGGGACAGAGCACACAGATACGCAGTATTTT	CASSAGTEHTDTQYF	TRBJ2-3	TRBD1	.	TRBV5-1
TGCGCCACTAACGAAGGGGCCGCGGACACCGGGGAGCTGTTTTTT	CATNEGAADTGELFF	TRBJ2-2	.	few	TRBV5-1
TGTGCCAGTAGTATAGATCATCTCGATCAGGGGACTGCCTACAATGAGCAGTTCTTC	CASSIDHLDQGTAYNEQFF	TRBJ2-1	.	once	TRBV19
TGCAGCGTGGGAGGGACTAGCGTCTACAATGAGCAGTTCTTC	CSVGGTSVYNEQFF	TRBJ2-1	TRBD2	.	TRBV29-1
TGTGCCACCCGGGGGCGAAACACTGAAGCTTTCTTT	CATRGRNTEAFF	TRBJ1-1	.	.	TRBV24-1
TGCAGCGTTGGTGACTTCTACGAGCAGTACTTC	CSVGDFYEQYF	TRBJ2-7	.	.	TRBV29-1